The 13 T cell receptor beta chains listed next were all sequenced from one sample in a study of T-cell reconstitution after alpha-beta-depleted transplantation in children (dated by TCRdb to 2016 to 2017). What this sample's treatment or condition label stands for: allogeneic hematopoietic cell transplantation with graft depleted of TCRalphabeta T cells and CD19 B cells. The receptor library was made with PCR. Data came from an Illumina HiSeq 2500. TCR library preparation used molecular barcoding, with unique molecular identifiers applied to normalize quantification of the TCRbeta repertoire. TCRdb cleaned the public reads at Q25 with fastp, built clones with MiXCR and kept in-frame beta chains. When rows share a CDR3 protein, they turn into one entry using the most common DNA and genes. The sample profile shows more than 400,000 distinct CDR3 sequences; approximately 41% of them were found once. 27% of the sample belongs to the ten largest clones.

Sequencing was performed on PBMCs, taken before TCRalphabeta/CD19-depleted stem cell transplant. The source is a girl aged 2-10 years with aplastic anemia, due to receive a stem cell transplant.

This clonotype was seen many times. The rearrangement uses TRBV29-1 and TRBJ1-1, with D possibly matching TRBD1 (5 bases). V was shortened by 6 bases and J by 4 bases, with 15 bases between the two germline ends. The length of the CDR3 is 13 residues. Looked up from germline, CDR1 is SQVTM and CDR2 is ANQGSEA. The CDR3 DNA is TGCAGCGTAACGACCGTGGGGGGCACTGAAGCTTTCTTT. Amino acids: CSVTTVGGTEAFF.

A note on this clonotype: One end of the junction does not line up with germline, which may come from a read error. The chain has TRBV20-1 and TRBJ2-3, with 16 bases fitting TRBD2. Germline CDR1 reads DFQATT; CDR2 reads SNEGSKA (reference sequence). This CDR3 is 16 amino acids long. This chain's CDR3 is CSGYGTSGRATVTQYF. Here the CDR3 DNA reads TGCAGCGGTTATGGGACTAGCGGGAGGGCCACAGTTACGCAGTATTTT.

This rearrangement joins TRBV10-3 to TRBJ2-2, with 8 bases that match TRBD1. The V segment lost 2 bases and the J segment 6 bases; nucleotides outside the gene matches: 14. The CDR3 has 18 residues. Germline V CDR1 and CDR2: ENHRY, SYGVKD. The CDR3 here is CAISEENQGAPGAGELFF. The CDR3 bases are TGTGCCATCAGTGAGGAAAACCAGGGGGCACCGGGGGCCGGGGAGCTGTTTTTT.

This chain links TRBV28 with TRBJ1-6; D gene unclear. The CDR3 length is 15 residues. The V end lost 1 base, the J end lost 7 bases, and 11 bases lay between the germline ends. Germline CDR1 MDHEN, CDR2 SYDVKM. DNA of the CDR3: TGTGCCAGCAGTTTATTCCGGGGTCTGAATTCACCCCTCCACTTT. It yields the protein CASSLFRGLNSPLHF.

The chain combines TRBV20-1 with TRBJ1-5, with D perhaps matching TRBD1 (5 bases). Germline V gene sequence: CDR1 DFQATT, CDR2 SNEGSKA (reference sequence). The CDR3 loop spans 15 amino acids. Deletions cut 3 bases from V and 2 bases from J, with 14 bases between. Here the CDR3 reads CSASPPQGGNQPQHF. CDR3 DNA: TGCAGTGCTAGCCCGCCCCAGGGTGGCAATCAGCCCCAGCATTTT.

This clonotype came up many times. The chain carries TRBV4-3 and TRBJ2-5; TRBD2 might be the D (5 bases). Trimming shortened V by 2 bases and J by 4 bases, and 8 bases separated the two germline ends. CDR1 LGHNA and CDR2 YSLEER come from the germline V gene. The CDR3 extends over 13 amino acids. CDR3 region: CASSQTEGETQYF. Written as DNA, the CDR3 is TGCGCCAGCAGCCAAACTGAGGGAGAGACCCAGTACTTC.

CDR3 coding DNA: TGTGCCAGCACCCTACCGGCGGGGAACACCGGGGAGCTGTTTTTT. The encoded protein is CASTLPAGNTGELFF. This chain links TRBV12-3 or TRBV12-4 with TRBJ2-2, with D maybe TRBD2 (5 bases). The CDR3 covers 15 residues. Trimming removed 7 bases from V and 1 base from J, with 13 bases in between.

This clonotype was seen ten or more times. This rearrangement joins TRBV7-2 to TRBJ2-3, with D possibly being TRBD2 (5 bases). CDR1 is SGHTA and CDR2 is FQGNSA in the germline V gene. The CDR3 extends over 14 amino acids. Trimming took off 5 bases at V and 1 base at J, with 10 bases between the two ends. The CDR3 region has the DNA TGTGCCAGCAGCCCCTTTAGCGGCACAGATACGCAGTATTTT. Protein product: CASSPFSGTDTQYF.

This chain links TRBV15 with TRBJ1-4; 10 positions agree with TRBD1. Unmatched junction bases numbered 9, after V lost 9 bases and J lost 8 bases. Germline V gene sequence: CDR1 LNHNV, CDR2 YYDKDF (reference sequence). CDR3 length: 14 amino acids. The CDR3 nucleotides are TGTGCCACAAAACCGGGACAGGGGAGGGAAAAACTGTTTTTT. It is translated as CATKPGQGREKLFF.

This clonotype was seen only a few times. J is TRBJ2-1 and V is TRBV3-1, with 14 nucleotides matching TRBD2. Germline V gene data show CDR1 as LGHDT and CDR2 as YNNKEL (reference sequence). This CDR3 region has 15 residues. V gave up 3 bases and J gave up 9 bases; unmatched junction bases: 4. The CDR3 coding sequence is TGTGCCAGCAGCCAGGGACTAGCGGGAGCTTTTGAGCAGTTCTTC. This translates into CASSQGLAGAFEQFF.

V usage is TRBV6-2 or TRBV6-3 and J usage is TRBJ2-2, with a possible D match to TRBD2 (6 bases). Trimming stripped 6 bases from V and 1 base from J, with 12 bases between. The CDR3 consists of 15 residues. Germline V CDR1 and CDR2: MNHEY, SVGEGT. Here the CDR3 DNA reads TGTGCCAGCAGAGTAGCGGTTCTGAACACCGGGGAGCTGTTTTTT. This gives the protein CASRVAVLNTGELFF.

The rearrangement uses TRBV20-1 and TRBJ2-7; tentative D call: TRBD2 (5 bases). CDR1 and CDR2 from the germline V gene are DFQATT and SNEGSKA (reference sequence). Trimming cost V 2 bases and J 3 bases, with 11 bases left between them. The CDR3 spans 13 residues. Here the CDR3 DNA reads TGCAGTGCTAGATCCGCGGACTTCTACGAGCAGTACTTC. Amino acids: CSARSADFYEQYF.

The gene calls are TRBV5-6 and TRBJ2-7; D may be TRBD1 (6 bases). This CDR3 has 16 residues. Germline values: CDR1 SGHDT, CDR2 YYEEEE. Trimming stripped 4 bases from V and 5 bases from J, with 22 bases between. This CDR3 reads CASSNPQGLVRNEQYF. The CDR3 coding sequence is TGTGCCAGCAGCAATCCCCAGGGGCTAGTTCGCAACGAGCAGTACTTC.